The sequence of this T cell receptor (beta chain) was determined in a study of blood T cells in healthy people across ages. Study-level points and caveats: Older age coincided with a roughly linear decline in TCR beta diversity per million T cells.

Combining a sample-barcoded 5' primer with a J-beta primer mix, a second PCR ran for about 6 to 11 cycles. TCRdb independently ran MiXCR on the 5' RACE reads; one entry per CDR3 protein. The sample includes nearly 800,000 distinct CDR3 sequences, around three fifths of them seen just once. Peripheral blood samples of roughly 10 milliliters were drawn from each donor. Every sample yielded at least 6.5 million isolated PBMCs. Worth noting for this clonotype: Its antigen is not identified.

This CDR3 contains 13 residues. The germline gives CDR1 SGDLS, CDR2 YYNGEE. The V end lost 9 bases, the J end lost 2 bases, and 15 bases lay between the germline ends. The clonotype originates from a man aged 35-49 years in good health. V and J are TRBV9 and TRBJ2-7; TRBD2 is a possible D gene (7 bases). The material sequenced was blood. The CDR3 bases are TGTGCCACCAGGGGAGGGGAGGCCTACGAGCAGTACTTC. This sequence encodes CATRGGEAYEQYF. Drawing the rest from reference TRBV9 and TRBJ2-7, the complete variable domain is DSGVTQTPKHLITATGQRVTLRCSPRSGDLSVYWYQQSLDQGLQFLIQYYNGEERAKGNILERFSAQQFPDLHSELNLSSLELGDSALYFCATRGGEAYEQYFGPGTRLTVT.